The clone carrying this T cell receptor beta chain was found a few times. In the authors' methods: Reference gene primer amplification gave nucleated cell count estimates. Produced via immunoSEQ multiplex PCR; TCRdb's table is partial and in-frame only. V and J calls and clone size come straight from that table; D and trimming were deduced from the DNA. The sample shows under 130,000 clones, 70% to 90% of them seen only once. The data derive from a study of blood T cell repertoires in COVID-19. Whole-study context: Italy, Spain and the United States were the sources of the convalescent and acute COVID-19 samples. Sample material is recorded as cDNA or gDNA derived from T cells, B-cell-depleted T cells, or PBMCs.

After removal of 6 bases from V and 7 bases from J, the junction contained 10 bases not matched to a gene. Germline values: CDR1 MNHEY, CDR2 SVGEGT. The CDR3 spans 15 residues. The genes are TRBV6-2 or TRBV6-3 and TRBJ1-5; TRBD1 agrees at 9 bases. This sequence originates from a man aged 50 or older in a cohort sampled during active COVID-19. Sequenced: peripheral blood. CDR3 sequence: CASSPGGTGPQPQHF. CDR3 DNA sequence: TGTGCCAGCAGCCCCGGGGGGACAGGGCCCCAGCCCCAGCATTTT.